This T cell receptor (beta chain) was obtained from a study of T cells in Graves' hyperthyroidism and ophthalmopathy. Germline assignment: CDR1 MDHEN and CDR2 SYDVKM. The CDR3 spans 17 residues. V was pared by 6 bases and J by 4 bases, with 7 bases of the junction left unmatched. A note on this clonotype: Its antigen is undetermined.

Whole-study findings and limits: Within blood appeared most thyroid clonotypes that had expanded above 0.001. The model forecast ophthalmopathy, anticipating it by a median around 6.9 months before onset.

Regions amplified from RNA transcripts were the TCR beta CDR3 regions. The HTBI primer set drove a first-round RT-PCR of the TCR CDR3. TCRdb re-analysed the multiplex PCR reads in MiXCR, keeping a single row per CDR3 protein. This sample has a few hundred thousand distinct CDR3 sequences, with approximately 15% found just once. The origin of this receptor is a woman in her sixties or seventies with Graves' ophthalmopathy. Sequenced sample: blood. The V gene is TRBV28, the J gene TRBJ2-1, with 15 bases that match TRBD2. The CDR3 here is CASRLPGLAGGYNEQFF. As DNA, the CDR3 is TGTGCCAGCAGACTTCCGGGACTAGCGGGGGGTTACAATGAGCAGTTCTTC.